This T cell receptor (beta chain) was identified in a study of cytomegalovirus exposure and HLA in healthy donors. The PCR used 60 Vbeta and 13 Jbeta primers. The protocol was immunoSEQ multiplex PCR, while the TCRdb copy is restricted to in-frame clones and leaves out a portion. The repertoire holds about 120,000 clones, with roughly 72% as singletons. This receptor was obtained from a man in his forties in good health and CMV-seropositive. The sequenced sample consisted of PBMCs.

The CDR3 nucleotides read TGTGCCTGGAAGCGGGGGAACTTGGTAACCGGGGAGCTGTTTTTT. This sequence encodes CAWKRGNLVTGELFF. V usage is TRBV30 and J usage is TRBJ2-2; 8 bases align to TRBD2. CDR1 and CDR2 (germline): GTSNPN, SVGIG (reference sequence). Trimming took 4 bases from V and 5 from J; bases not matched to a gene: 9. CDR3 length equals 15 residues.